This T cell receptor beta chain comes out of a study of post-analysis software for immune sequencing data. Turning to the study itself: The courses of disease that were included comprised relapsing-remitting, secondary progressive and progressive-relapsing multiple sclerosis.

Study-level points and caveats: The study found significantly lower normalized Chao1 diversity in multiple sclerosis patients than in controls. Clustering by F measure revealed strong co-clustering among samples prepared together in one batch. About five TRBV segments were more frequent in patients than controls; TRBV5-6, TRBV5-1 and TRBV20-1 belonged to this group.

Turning to this clonotype: Its antigen is not known.

cDNA libraries of TCR beta carried unique molecular identifiers. From the PCR reads, TCRdb called clonotypes with MiXCR, one entry per CDR3 protein. The repertoire holds roughly 200,000 distinct CDR3 sequences, with 29% as singletons. The CDR3 contains 15 residues. Looked up from germline, CDR1 is MDHEN and CDR2 is SYDVKM. V lost 2 bases, J lost 3 bases, and 14 bases lay in between. This sequence originates from a girl under 18 with multiple sclerosis. The chain carries TRBV28 and TRBJ2-7, with a possible D match to TRBD2 (5 bases). Material: blood. The CDR3 bases are TGTGCCAGCAGTTTAGGGGAGCAATCCCTCTACGAGCAGTACTTC. Translation gives CASSLGEQSLYEQYF.